A single sample gave rise to the 15 T cell receptor beta chains below, sequenced in a study of radiotherapy plus CTLA-4 blockade in lung cancer. Clones were read by immunoSEQ multiplex PCR, and TCRdb kept only the in-frame ones, dropping some. The table shows around 53,000 clones, with 65% to 90% occurring only once. Sequenced material: peripheral blood, taken from a patient treated with radiotherapy plus ipilimumab. The receptor set was obtained from a human donor with non-small cell lung cancer that progressed on radiotherapy plus ipilimumab. Some clones in this sample may be carry-over from other donors' samples.

This chain connects TRBV9 to TRBJ1-6; D is undetermined. Trimming stripped 0 bases from V and 8 bases from J, with 12 bases between. Germline values: CDR1 SGDLS, CDR2 YYNGEE. This CDR3 is 15 amino acids long. In nucleotides, the CDR3 is TGTGCCAGCAGCGTAGCGGATCGGGTAGATTCACCCCTCCACTTT. This sequence encodes CASSVADRVDSPLHF.

The table lists this clone with a count of one. The chain links TRBV28 to TRBJ1-1, with a possible D match to TRBD1 (6 bases). V lost 3 bases and J lost 7, with 9 bases in between. This CDR3 contains 12 residues. Germline V lookup: CDR1 MDHEN, CDR2 SYDVKM. The CDR3 bases are TGTGCCAGCAGTTTGCAGGGGCGTGAAGCTTTCTTT. Protein: CASSLQGREAFF.

V and J are TRBV6-6 and TRBJ2-7; 7 positions agree with TRBD1. V lost 5 bases to trimming and J lost 3 bases; unmatched junction nucleotides: 7. CDR3 size: 14 residues. The germline V gene has CDR1 MNHNY and CDR2 SVGAGI (reference sequence). The CDR3 DNA is TGTGCCAGCAGTCGCCGACAGGGAGACTACGAGCAGTACTTC. Translation: CASSRRQGDYEQYF.

The chain links TRBV25-1 to TRBJ2-7; D unclear. There are 15 residues in the CDR3. Trimming took 2 bases from V and 2 from J, leaving 13 bases between them. Germline V gene sequence: CDR1 MGHDK, CDR2 SYGVNS. This CDR3 is CASSENLGLAYEQYF. CDR3 DNA: TGTGCCAGCAGTGAAAATCTCGGGTTAGCCTACGAGCAGTACTTC.

The chain links TRBV5-1 to TRBJ1-6; 7 nucleotides match TRBD1. CDR1 is SGHRS, CDR2 YFSETQ, per germline. The CDR3 contains 15 residues. After removal of 4 bases from V and 5 bases from J, the junction contained 6 bases not matched to a gene. CDR3 DNA sequence: TGCGCCAGCAGCCCCCTGACAGGGAATAATTCACCCCTCCACTTT. It is translated as CASSPLTGNNSPLHF.

In this sample, this clone turned up once. Compared with germline, one end of the junction differs, possibly owing to a read error. The J gene is TRBJ1-2, the V gene TRBV9; no reliable D call. The length of the CDR3 is 8 residues. Germline CDR1 is SGDLS and CDR2 is YYNGEE. The CDR3 nucleotides read TGTGCCAGCAGCCCTCGGGCCTTC. The encoded protein is CASSPRAF.

This chain joins TRBV30 and TRBJ1-6, with a tentative D call TRBD1 (6 bases). The CDR3 totals 13 residues. Germline CDR1 GTSNPN, CDR2 SVGIG (reference sequence). Trimming cost V 4 bases and J 3 bases, with 7 bases left between them. The CDR3 DNA sequence: TGTGCCTGGACGGACAGCTATAATTCACCCCTCCACTTT. It translates to CAWTDSYNSPLHF.

This clone has just one count. J is TRBJ2-7 and V is TRBV12-5, with 10 bases identical to TRBD1. This CDR3 contains 14 residues. J was trimmed by 3 bases and V by 5 bases; bases with no gene match: 4. Germline CDR1 and CDR2: LGHNT and FRNRAP. The CDR3 here is CASGLTGGGYEQYF. CDR3 in DNA: TGTGCTAGTGGTCTGACAGGGGGCGGCTACGAGCAGTACTTC. Using reference TRBV12-5 and TRBJ2-7 for the parts outside the CDR3, the full variable domain is DARVTQTPRHKVTEMGQEVTMRCQPILGHNTVFWYRQTMMQGLELLAYFRNRAPLDDSGMPKDRFSAEMPDATLATLKIQPSEPRDSAVYFCASGLTGGGYEQYFGPGTRLTVT.

This clone showed up just once. The chain couples TRBV10-3 to TRBJ2-7; 8 bases agree with TRBD1. After removal of 10 bases from V and 0 bases from J, the junction contained 8 bases not matched to a gene. Germline CDR1 and CDR2: ENHRY and SYGVKD. There are 14 residues in the CDR3. This CDR3 is CATRTGMSSYEQYF. The CDR3 DNA reads as TGTGCCACCCGGACAGGGATGAGCTCCTACGAGCAGTACTTC.

The rearrangement joins TRBV5-4 to TRBJ2-7; 10 nucleotides line up with TRBD1. This CDR3 is 14 amino acids long. Germline CDR1 and CDR2: SGHNT and YYREEE (reference sequence). V was pared by 2 bases and J by 3 bases, with 2 bases of the junction left unmatched. The CDR3 DNA reads TGTGCCAGCAGCTTTGGACAGGGGGGCTACGAGCAGTACTTC. It is translated as CASSFGQGGYEQYF.

This chain joins TRBV7-2 and TRBJ2-7; D unresolved. Germline-derived CDR1 and CDR2 are SGHTA and FQGNSA. CDR3 size: 11 residues. V shed 3 bases and J shed 6 bases, with 6 bases lying between them. As DNA, the CDR3 is TGTGCCAGCAGCTTGTTATTCGAGCAGTACTTC. Its translation: CASSLLFEQYF. Combining the CDR3 with reference TRBV7-2 and TRBJ2-7 gives the whole variable domain GAGVSQSPSNKVTEKGKDVELRCDPISGHTALYWYRQSLGQGLEFLIYFQGNSAPDKSGLPSDRFSAERTGGSVSTLTIQRTQQEDSAVYLCASSLLFEQYFGPGTRLTVT.

This chain connects TRBV5-1 to TRBJ2-1; no definite D call. Germline CDR1 is SGHRS and CDR2 is YFSETQ. V dropped 5 bases and J dropped 2 bases, with 14 bases sitting between them. The CDR3 runs to 15 residues. As DNA, the CDR3 is TGCGCCAGCAGGGTCTTACAGAACCCCTACAATGAGCAGTTCTTC. It codes for CASRVLQNPYNEQFF.

The chain links TRBV10-3 to TRBJ1-1, with a tentative D call TRBD1 (5 bases). The germline V gene has CDR1 ENHRY and CDR2 SYGVKD. This CDR3 spans 14 amino acids. Trimming shortened V by 2 bases and J by 5 bases, and 12 bases separated the two germline ends. CDR3 protein: CAISEGVGGTEAFF. The CDR3 DNA follows: TGTGCCATCAGTGAGGGGGTGGGGGGGACTGAAGCTTTCTTT.

The chain recombines TRBV6-1 with TRBJ2-1; tentatively, D is TRBD1 (6 bases). The V gene's germline CDR1 is MNHNS and CDR2 SASEGT. V was shortened by 1 base and J by 0 bases, with 7 bases between the two germline ends. The CDR3 consists of 15 residues. The CDR3 DNA reads as TGTGCCAGCAGTGAAGGACAGGACTCCTACAATGAGCAGTTCTTC. Its translation is CASSEGQDSYNEQFF.

This sequence joins TRBV25-1 and TRBJ2-4, with 9 bases aligning to TRBD1. Germline V gives CDR1 MGHDK, CDR2 SYGVNS. The CDR3 covers 10 residues. V was clipped by 9 bases and J by 16 bases; unmatched bases: 7. This chain's CDR3 is CASGQGTVYF. The CDR3 region has the DNA TGTGCCAGTGGACAGGGGACGGTTTACTTC.